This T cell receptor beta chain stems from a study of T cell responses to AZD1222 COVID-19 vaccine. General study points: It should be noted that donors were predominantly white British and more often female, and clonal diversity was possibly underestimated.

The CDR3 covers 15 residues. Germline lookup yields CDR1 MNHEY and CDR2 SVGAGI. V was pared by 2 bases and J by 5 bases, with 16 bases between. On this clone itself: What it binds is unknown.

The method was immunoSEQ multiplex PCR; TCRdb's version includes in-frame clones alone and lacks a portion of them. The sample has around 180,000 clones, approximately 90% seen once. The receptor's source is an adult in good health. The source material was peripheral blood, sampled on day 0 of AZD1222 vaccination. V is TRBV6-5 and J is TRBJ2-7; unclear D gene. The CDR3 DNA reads TGTGCCAGCAGTTACCGGGCACCCCCCGCCCACGAGCAGTACTTC. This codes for CASSYRAPPAHEQYF.